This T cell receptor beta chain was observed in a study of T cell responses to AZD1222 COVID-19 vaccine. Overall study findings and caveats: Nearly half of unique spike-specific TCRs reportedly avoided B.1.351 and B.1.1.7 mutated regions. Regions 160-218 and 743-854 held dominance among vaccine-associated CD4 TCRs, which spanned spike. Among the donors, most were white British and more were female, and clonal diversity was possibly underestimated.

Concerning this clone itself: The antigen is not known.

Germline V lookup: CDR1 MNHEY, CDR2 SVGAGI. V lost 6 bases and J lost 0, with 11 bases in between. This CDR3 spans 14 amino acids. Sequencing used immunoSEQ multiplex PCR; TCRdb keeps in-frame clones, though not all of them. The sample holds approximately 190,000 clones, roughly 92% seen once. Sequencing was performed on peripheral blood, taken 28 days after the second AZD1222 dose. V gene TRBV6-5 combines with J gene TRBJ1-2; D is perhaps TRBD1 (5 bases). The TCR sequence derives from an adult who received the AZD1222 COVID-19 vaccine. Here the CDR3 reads CASSGDPSNYGYTF. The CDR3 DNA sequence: TGTGCCAGCAGCGGGGACCCATCTAACTATGGCTACACCTTC.